These T cell receptor beta chains were read from a single sample in a study of identical twins. TCRdb re-analysed the 5' RACE reads in MiXCR, keeping a single row per CDR3 protein. Of 1.5 million to 2 million distinct CDR3 sequences in the sample, around 33% were seen once. Sequences were obtained from cord blood. These TCRs come from a newborn girl in good health. Both conserved end residues are part of each CDR3. Fields, in order: V gene, D gene, J gene, clone size, CDR3 protein, CDR3 DNA. D genes are given only for firm matches. Part of the rows lack a size; the others show once, few, many or a class for expanded clones.

V: TRBV24-1; D: .; J: TRBJ2-5; size: .; CDR3: CATSDGTRTQYF; DNA: TGTGCCACCAGTGATGGCACAAGGACCCAGTACTTC
V: TRBV29-1; D: TRBD1; J: TRBJ2-7; size: .; CDR3: CSVRDRGSYNEQYF; DNA: TGCAGCGTCCGGGACAGGGGCTCCTACAATGAGCAGTACTTC
V: TRBV2; D: .; J: TRBJ2-7; size: few; CDR3: CASSGSRSYNEQYF; DNA: TGTGCCAGCAGTGGATCGCGCTCCTACAATGAGCAGTACTTC
V: TRBV21-1; D: .; J: TRBJ2-4; size: few; CDR3: CASTPSGHSLENIQYF; DNA: TGTGCCAGCACCCCTAGCGGACACAGCCTTGAAAACATTCAGTACTTC
V: TRBV20-1; D: .; J: TRBJ2-7; size: .; CDR3: CSAANEQHF; DNA: TGCAGTGCCGCTAACGAGCAGCACTTC
V: TRBV7-2; D: .; J: TRBJ1-4; size: .; CDR3: CASSLERDPNEKLFF; DNA: TGTGCCAGCAGCTTAGAAAGGGACCCCAATGAAAAACTGTTTTTT
V: TRBV12-3/TRBV12-4; D: TRBD2; J: TRBJ2-1; size: once; CDR3: CASRNRELAGGTVYNEQFF; DNA: TGTGCCAGCAGGAACAGGGAACTAGCGGGGGGCACTGTCTACAATGAGCAGTTCTTC
V: TRBV9; D: .; J: TRBJ1-6; size: few; CDR3: CASSVPRGGSYNSPLHF; DNA: TGTGCCAGCAGCGTTCCCAGGGGAGGCTCCTATAATTCACCCCTCCACTTT
V: TRBV25-1; D: TRBD1; J: TRBJ1-5; size: .; CDR3: CASSGWTGRNQPQHF; DNA: TGTGCCAGCAGTGGCTGGACAGGGCGCAATCAGCCCCAGCATTTT
V: TRBV3-1; D: TRBD2; J: TRBJ2-1; size: .; CDR3: CASSPSGSYEQFF; DNA: TGTGCCAGCAGCCCTAGCGGGAGCTATGAGCAGTTCTTC
V: TRBV28; D: TRBD1; J: TRBJ1-4; size: few; CDR3: CASSSPGTANEKLFF; DNA: TGTGCCAGCAGTTCACCCGGGACAGCTAATGAAAAACTGTTTTTT
V: TRBV13; D: TRBD2; J: TRBJ2-1; size: .; CDR3: CASSLIAGASYNEQFF; DNA: TGTGCCAGCAGCTTGATAGCGGGGGCTTCCTACAATGAGCAGTTCTTC
V: TRBV7-2; D: .; J: TRBJ2-5; size: .; CDR3: CASSLGGAGETQYF; DNA: TGTGCCAGCAGCTTAGGTGGGGCCGGGGAGACCCAGTACTTC
V: TRBV7-9; D: .; J: TRBJ2-1; size: .; CDR3: CACREQGNHRNEQFF; DNA: TGTGCCTGCAGGGAACAGGGTAACCATCGCAATGAGCAGTTCTTC
V: TRBV19; D: TRBD2; J: TRBJ2-5; size: .; CDR3: CASSMTSGVYNEQYF; DNA: TGTGCCAGTAGTATGACTAGCGGGGTGTACAATGAGCAGTACTTC
V: TRBV10-3; D: .; J: TRBJ1-1; size: .; CDR3: CATRGTPNTEAFF; DNA: TGTGCCACGCGTGGGACACCGAACACTGAAGCTTTCTTT
V: TRBV7-9; D: TRBD1; J: TRBJ1-5; size: .; CDR3: CASSLYGPGQGVRQPQHF; DNA: TGTGCCAGCAGCTTGTATGGGCCGGGGCAGGGGGTTCGTCAGCCCCAGCATTTT
V: TRBV7-9; D: .; J: TRBJ2-2; size: .; CDR3: CASSSYRQPGELFF; DNA: TGTGCCAGCAGCTCCTATAGACAGCCCGGGGAGCTGTTTTTT
V: TRBV11-2; D: TRBD2; J: TRBJ2-1; size: .; CDR3: CASSLERGGGEQFF; DNA: TGTGCCAGCAGCTTGGAGCGGGGGGGCGGTGAGCAGTTCTTC
V: TRBV24-1; D: TRBD1; J: TRBJ2-7; size: few; CDR3: CATSDLYRGTYEQYF; DNA: TGTGCCACCAGTGATTTGTACAGGGGCACCTACGAGCAGTACTTC
V: TRBV3-1; D: .; J: TRBJ2-5; size: .; CDR3: CASSMAGETQYF; DNA: TGTGCCAGCAGCATGGCGGGTGAGACCCAGTACTTC
V: TRBV29-1; D: .; J: TRBJ1-2; size: many; CDR3: CSVEGHTFNYGYTF; DNA: TGCAGCGTTGAAGGACATACATTCAACTATGGCTACACCTTC
V: TRBV20-1; D: TRBD1; J: TRBJ2-7; size: .; CDR3: CSASGGDRGSYEQYF; DNA: TGCAGTGCTAGCGGTGGGGACAGGGGCTCCTACGAGCAGTACTTC
V: TRBV29-1; D: TRBD1; J: TRBJ1-1; size: .; CDR3: CSVDLQGANTEAFF; DNA: TGCAGCGTTGATCTACAGGGGGCGAACACTGAAGCTTTCTTT
V: TRBV3-1; D: .; J: TRBJ2-1; size: .; CDR3: CASSPPVEVGNEQFF; DNA: TGTGCCAGCAGCCCTCCTGTGGAGGTGGGCAATGAGCAGTTCTTC
V: TRBV20-1; D: .; J: TRBJ2-7; size: few; CDR3: CSAIASGNSYEQYF; DNA: TGCAGTGCTATTGCGTCGGGGAACTCCTACGAGCAGTACTTC
V: TRBV7-2; D: TRBD2; J: TRBJ2-2; size: few; CDR3: CASSSLAGGPTGELFF; DNA: TGTGCCAGCAGCTCCTTAGCGGGAGGCCCGACCGGGGAGCTGTTTTTT
V: TRBV24-1; D: TRBD2; J: TRBJ2-4; size: once; CDR3: CATSGASGSVNNEQYF; DNA: TGTGCCACCAGTGGGGCTAGCGGGAGCGTAAACAATGAGCAGTACTTC
V: TRBV15; D: TRBD2; J: TRBJ2-5; size: .; CDR3: CATSRDLAVGETQYF; DNA: TGTGCCACCAGCAGAGATCTAGCGGTCGGAGAGACCCAGTACTTC
V: TRBV2; D: .; J: TRBJ1-2; size: few; CDR3: CASSEMAGIGYGYTF; DNA: TGTGCCAGCAGTGAAATGGCGGGGATTGGATATGGCTACACCTTC
V: TRBV7-9; D: .; J: TRBJ1-1; size: few; CDR3: CASSLVKGGGGAFF; DNA: TGTGCCAGCAGCTTAGTTAAGGGGGGTGGAGGAGCTTTCTTT
V: TRBV28; D: TRBD2; J: TRBJ2-3; size: few; CDR3: CASIVGLAGSTDTQYF; DNA: TGTGCCAGCATCGTGGGTTTAGCGGGATCCACAGATACGCAGTATTTT
V: TRBV11-1; D: .; J: TRBJ2-5; size: many; CDR3: CASSRAYLTDEETQYF; DNA: TGTGCCAGCAGCCGTGCATACCTGACAGATGAAGAGACCCAGTACTTC
V: TRBV20-1; D: TRBD1; J: TRBJ1-6; size: .; CDR3: CSARGQGNYSPLHF; DNA: TGCAGTGCTAGGGGACAGGGGAATTATTCACCCCTCCACTTT
V: TRBV12-3/TRBV12-4; D: TRBD1; J: TRBJ2-3; size: .; CDR3: CASSPSRQGPDTQYF; DNA: TGTGCCAGCAGCCCAAGTCGACAGGGACCAGATACGCAGTATTTT
V: TRBV25-1; D: .; J: TRBJ2-6; size: many; CDR3: CASRGNSGANVLTF; DNA: TGTGCCAGCCGAGGGAATTCGGGGGCCAACGTCCTGACTTTC
V: TRBV4-1; D: .; J: TRBJ1-2; size: .; CDR3: CASSHSTTVGYGYTF; DNA: TGCGCCAGCAGCCATTCAACGACAGTGGGGTATGGCTACACCTTC
V: TRBV11-2; D: .; J: TRBJ2-1; size: .; CDR3: CARSSLLGGIAYNEQFF; DNA: TGTGCCCGCAGCTCCTTACTAGGCGGTATCGCCTACAATGAGCAGTTCTTC
V: TRBV25-1; D: TRBD1; J: TRBJ2-2; size: .; CDR3: CASSEGDRGITGELFF; DNA: TGTGCCAGCAGTGAAGGGGACAGGGGTATCACCGGGGAGCTGTTTTTT
V: TRBV2; D: .; J: TRBJ2-1; size: few; CDR3: CASSEKGTQSSYNEQFF; DNA: TGTGCCAGCAGTGAAAAAGGGACTCAGAGCTCCTACAATGAGCAGTTCTTC
V: TRBV25-1; D: TRBD2; J: TRBJ2-3; size: .; CDR3: CASSAAGLAGGTTPQYF; DNA: TGTGCCAGCAGTGCCGCCGGACTAGCGGGAGGGACTACACCCCAGTATTTT
V: TRBV5-6; D: TRBD2; J: TRBJ2-1; size: .; CDR3: CASSLERTSGVYNEQFF; DNA: TGTGCCAGCAGCTTGGAAAGGACTAGCGGAGTCTACAATGAGCAGTTCTTC
V: TRBV20-1; D: TRBD2; J: TRBJ2-5; size: .; CDR3: CSADRGLAVQETQYF; DNA: TGCAGTGCCGATCGTGGACTAGCGGTACAAGAGACCCAGTACTTC
V: TRBV24-1; D: TRBD1; J: TRBJ2-1; size: many; CDR3: CATSDSGQGGNEQFF; DNA: TGTGCCACCAGTGATTCGGGACAGGGGGGGAATGAGCAGTTCTTC
V: TRBV28; D: TRBD2; J: TRBJ2-3; size: few; CDR3: CASSWLAGAGGTDTQYF; DNA: TGTGCCAGCAGTTGGCTAGCGGGAGCAGGGGGCACAGATACGCAGTATTTT
V: TRBV20-1; D: .; J: TRBJ2-5; size: .; CDR3: CSAMGSWYQGTQYF; DNA: TGCAGTGCTATGGGTTCGTGGTACCAAGGGACCCAGTACTTC
V: TRBV7-6; D: .; J: TRBJ2-5; size: few; CDR3: CASSLAPATREQYF; DNA: TGTGCCAGCAGCTTAGCGCCCGCTACTAGAGAGCAGTACTTC
V: TRBV29-1; D: TRBD2; J: TRBJ2-3; size: many; CDR3: CSVCRLAGFTDTQYF; DNA: TGCAGCGTCTGTAGGCTAGCGGGGTTCACAGATACGCAGTATTTT